The TCR beta chain described here comes from a study of T-cell memory formation after mild COVID-19. Whole-study context: The two donors had largely donor-specific TCR clusters. Study outcomes and limitations: Nothing confirmed that second-wave clones peaking on day 37 were specific for SARS-CoV-2. Day 15 to 85 contractors were CD4/CD8 balanced; later expanders leaned CD4+.

Each CDR3 protein gets one entry after TCRdb re-called the 5' RACE reads with MiXCR. This sample has 120,000 or so distinct CDR3 sequences, with roughly 15% found just once. A remark on this clonotype: Its antigen is undetermined.

The sequenced material came from PBMCs or a T cell subset sorted from them (not recorded which). This TCR derives from an adult woman who had mild COVID-19 (a few samples of this study predate the infection). Cell type and time point are not known.

The CDR3 spells CASSFGQVNNEQFF. In nucleotides, the CDR3 is TGTGCCAGCAGCTTTGGACAGGTTAACAATGAGCAGTTCTTC. The genes are TRBV7-6 and TRBJ2-1, with 7 bases aligning to TRBD1. V lost 3 bases to trimming and J lost 5 bases; unmatched junction nucleotides: 4. This CDR3 has 14 residues. In germline, CDR1 is SGHVS, CDR2 FNYEAQ.